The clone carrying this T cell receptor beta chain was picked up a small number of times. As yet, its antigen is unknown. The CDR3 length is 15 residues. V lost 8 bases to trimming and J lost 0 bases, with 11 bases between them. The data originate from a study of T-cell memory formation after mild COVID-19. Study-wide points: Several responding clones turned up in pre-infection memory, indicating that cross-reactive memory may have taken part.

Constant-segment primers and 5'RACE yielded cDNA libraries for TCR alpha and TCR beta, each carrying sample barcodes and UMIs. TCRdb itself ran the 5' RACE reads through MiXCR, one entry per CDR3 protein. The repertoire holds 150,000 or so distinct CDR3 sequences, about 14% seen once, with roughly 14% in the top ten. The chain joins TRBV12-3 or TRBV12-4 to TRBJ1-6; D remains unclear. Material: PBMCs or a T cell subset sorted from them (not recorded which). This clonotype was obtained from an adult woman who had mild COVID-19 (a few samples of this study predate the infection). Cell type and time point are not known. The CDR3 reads CASLRGGSYNSPLHF. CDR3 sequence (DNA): TGTGCCAGCCTCCGGGGAGGCTCCTATAATTCACCCCTCCACTTT.